This T cell receptor (beta chain) originates from a study of blood T cell repertoires in COVID-19. V trimming: 3 bases; J trimming: 4 bases; junction bases outside the gene matches: 10. The CDR3 loop spans 16 amino acids. The V gene's germline CDR1 is MNHNS and CDR2 SASEGT. As handled by the study authors: Nucleated cell number was recorded as an estimate derived from reference gene primer amplification. The table came from immunoSEQ multiplex PCR; TCRdb's copy has only in-frame clones and leaves some out. That table gives V, J and clone size, and the DNA gave D and trimming. The profile shows about 140,000 clones, about 83% of them singletons.

The sequenced sample was peripheral blood. The chain has TRBV6-1 and TRBJ2-5, with TRBD1 matching over 8 bases. The sequence derives from a human donor in a cohort sampled during active COVID-19. CDR3 coding DNA: TGTGCCAGCAGTGATTTGTCAGGGGGCAAGCGAGAGACCCAGTACTTC. Protein sequence: CASSDLSGGKRETQYF.